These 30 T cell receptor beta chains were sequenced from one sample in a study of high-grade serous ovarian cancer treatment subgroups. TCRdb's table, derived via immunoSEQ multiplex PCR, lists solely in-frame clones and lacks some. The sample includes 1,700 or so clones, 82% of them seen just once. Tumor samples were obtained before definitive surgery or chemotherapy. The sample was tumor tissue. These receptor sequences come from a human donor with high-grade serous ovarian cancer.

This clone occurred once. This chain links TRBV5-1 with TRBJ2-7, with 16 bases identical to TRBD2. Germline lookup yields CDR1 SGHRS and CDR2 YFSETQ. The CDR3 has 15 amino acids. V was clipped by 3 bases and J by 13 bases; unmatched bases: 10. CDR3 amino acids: CASSSEPGLAGGQYF. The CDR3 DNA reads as TGCGCCAGCAGCTCCGAGCCGGGACTAGCGGGAGGGCAATACTTC.

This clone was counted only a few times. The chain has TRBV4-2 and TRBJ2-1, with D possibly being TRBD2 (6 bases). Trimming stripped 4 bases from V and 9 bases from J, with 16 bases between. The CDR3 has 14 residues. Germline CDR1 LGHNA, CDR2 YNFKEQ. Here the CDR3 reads CASSRGGAGIEQFF. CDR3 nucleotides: TGTGCCAGCAGCCGTGGCGGGGCGGGGATTGAGCAGTTCTTC.

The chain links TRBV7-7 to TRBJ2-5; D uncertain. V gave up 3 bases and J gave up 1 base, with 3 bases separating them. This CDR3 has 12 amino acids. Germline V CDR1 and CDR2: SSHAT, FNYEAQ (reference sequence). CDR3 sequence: CASSLGQETQYF. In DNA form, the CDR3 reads TGTGCCAGCAGCTTGGGCCAAGAGACCCAGTACTTC.

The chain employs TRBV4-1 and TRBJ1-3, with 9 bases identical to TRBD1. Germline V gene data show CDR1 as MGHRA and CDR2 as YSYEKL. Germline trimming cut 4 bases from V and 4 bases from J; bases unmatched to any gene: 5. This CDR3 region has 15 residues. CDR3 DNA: TGCGCCAGCAGCCCCCGGGACAGGGAGGGAAACACCATATATTTT. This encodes CASSPRDREGNTIYF.

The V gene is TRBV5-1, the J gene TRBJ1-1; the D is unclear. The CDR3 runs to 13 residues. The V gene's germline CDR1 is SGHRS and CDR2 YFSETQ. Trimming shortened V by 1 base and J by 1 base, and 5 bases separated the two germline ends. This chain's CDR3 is CASSLSENTEAFF. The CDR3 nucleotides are TGCGCCAGCAGCTTGTCGGAGAACACTGAAGCTTTCTTT.

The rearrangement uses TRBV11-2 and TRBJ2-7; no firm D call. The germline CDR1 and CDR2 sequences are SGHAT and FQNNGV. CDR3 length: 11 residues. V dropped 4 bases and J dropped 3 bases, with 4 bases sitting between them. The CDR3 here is CASSSHYEQYV. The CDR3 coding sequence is TGTGCCAGCAGCTCCCACTACGAGCAGTACGTC.

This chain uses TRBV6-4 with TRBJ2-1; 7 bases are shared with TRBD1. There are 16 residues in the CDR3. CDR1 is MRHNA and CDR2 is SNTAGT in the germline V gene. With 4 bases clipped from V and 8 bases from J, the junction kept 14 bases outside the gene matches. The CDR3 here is CASSVGHTGVGDEQFF. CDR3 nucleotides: TGTGCCAGCAGTGTGGGGCATACAGGGGTAGGAGATGAGCAGTTCTTC.

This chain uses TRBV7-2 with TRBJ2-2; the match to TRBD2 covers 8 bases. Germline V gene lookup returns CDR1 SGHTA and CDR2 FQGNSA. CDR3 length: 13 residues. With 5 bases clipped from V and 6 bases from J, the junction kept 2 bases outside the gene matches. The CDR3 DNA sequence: TGTGCCAGCAGCCAAGCGGGGGCCGGGGAGCTGTTTTTT. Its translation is CASSQAGAGELFF.

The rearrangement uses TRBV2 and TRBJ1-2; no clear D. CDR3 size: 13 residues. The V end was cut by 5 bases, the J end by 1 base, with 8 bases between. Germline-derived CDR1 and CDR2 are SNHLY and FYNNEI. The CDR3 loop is CASSLQINYGYTF. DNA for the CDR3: TGTGCCAGCAGTTTACAGATTAACTATGGCTACACCTTC.

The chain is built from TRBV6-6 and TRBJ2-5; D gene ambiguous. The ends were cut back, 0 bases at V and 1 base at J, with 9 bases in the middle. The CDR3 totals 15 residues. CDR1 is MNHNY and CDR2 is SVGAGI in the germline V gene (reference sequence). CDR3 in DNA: TGTGCCAGCAGTTACTCGAGTACCCCCCAAGAGACCCAGTACTTC. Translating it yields CASSYSSTPQETQYF.

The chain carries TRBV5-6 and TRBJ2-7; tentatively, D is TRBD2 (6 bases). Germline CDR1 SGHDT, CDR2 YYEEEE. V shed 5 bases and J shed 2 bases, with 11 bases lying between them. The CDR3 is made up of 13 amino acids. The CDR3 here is CASREGLAYEQYF. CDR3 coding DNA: TGTGCCAGCAGGGAGGGACTCGCCTACGAGCAGTACTTC. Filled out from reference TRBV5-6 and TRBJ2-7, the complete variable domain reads DAGVTQSPTHLIKTRGQQVTLRCSPKSGHDTVSWYQQALGQGPQFIFQYYEEEERQRGNFPDRFSGHQFPNYSSELNVNALLLGDSALYLCASREGLAYEQYFGPGTRLTVT.

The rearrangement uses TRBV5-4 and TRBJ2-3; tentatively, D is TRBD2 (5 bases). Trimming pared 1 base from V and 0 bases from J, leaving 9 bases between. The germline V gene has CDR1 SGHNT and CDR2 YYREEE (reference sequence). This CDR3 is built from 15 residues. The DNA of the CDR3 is TGTGCCAGCAGCTTGACTAGGATGAGCACAGATACGCAGTATTTT. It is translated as CASSLTRMSTDTQYF.

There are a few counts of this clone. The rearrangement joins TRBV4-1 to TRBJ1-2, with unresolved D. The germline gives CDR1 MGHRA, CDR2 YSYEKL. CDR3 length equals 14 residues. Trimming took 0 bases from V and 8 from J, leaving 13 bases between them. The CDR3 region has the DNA TGCGCCAGCAGCCAAGAATCCAGAGGAGGAGGCTACACCTTC. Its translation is CASSQESRGGGYTF.

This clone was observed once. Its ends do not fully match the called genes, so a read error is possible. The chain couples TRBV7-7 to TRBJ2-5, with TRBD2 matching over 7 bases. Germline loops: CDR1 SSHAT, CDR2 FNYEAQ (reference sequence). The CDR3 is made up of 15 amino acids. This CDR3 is CASSGAGLRGETQYF. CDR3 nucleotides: TGTGCTAGCAGCGGAGCGGGATTAAGGGGAGAGACCCAGTACTTC.

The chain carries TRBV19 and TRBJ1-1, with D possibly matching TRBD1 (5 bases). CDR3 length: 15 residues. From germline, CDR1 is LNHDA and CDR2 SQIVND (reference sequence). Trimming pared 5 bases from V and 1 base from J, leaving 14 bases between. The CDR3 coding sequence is TGTGCCAGTAGTCTCGTGGGACGGACGAACACTGAAGCTTTCTTT. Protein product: CASSLVGRTNTEAFF.

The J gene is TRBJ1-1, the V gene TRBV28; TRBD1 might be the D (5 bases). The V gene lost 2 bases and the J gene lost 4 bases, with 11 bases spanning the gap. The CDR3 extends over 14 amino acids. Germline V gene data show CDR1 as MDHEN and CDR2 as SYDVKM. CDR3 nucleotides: TGTGCCAGCAGTTTACAGATCAGGGTCACTGAAGCTTTCTTT. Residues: CASSLQIRVTEAFF.

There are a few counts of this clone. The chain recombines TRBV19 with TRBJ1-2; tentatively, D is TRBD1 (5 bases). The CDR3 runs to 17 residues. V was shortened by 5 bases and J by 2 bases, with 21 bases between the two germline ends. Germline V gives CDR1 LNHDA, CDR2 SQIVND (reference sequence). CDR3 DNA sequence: TGTGCCAGTAGTGCCCACTCCGCCCAGGGCGCCAACTATGGCTACACCTTC. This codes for CASSAHSAQGANYGYTF.

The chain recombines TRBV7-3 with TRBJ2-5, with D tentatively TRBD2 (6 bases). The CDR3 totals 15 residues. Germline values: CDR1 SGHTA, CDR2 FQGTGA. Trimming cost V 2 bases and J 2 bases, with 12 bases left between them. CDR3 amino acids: CASSLGGIPQETQYF. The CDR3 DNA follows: TGTGCCAGCAGCTTAGGGGGGATACCACAAGAGACCCAGTACTTC. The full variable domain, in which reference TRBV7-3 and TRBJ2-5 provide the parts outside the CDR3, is GAGVSQTPSNKVTEKGKYVELRCDPISGHTALYWYRQSLGQGPEFLIYFQGTGAADDSGLPNDRFFAVRPEGSVSTLKIQRTERGDSAVYLCASSLGGIPQETQYFGPGTRLLVL.

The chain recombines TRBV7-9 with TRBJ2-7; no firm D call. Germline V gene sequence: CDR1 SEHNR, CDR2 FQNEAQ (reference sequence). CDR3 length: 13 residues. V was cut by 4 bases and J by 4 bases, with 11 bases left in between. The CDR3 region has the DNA TGTGCCAGCAGCTCCTCATTGGGATACGAGCAGTACTTC. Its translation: CASSSSLGYEQYF.

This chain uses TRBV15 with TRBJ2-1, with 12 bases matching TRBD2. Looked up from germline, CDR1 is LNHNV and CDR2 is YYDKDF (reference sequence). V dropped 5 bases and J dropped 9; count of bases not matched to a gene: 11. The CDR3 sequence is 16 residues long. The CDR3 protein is CATSPRPSGGAGEQFF. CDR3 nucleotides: TGTGCCACCAGCCCGCGTCCTAGCGGGGGGGCCGGTGAGCAGTTCTTC.

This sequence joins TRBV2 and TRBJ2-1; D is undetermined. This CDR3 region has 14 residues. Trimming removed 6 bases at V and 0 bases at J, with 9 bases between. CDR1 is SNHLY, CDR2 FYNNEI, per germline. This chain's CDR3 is CASSDWSSYNEQFF. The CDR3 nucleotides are TGTGCCAGCAGCGACTGGAGCTCCTACAATGAGCAGTTCTTC.

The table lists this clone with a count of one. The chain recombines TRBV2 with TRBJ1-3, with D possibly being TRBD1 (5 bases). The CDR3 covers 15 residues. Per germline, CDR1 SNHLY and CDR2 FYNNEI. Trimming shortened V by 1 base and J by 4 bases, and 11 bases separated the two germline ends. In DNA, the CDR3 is TGTGCCAGCAGTGAAGAAGTAGGGGCCGGAAACACCATATATTTT. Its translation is CASSEEVGAGNTIYF.

DNA for the CDR3: TGTGCCAGCAGGCCCGGGGACTCTGGAAACACCATATATTTT. Amino acids: CASRPGDSGNTIYF. J is TRBJ1-3 and V is TRBV2; no clear D. V dropped 6 bases and J dropped 0 bases, with 9 bases sitting between them. Germline values: CDR1 SNHLY, CDR2 FYNNEI. This CDR3 region has 14 residues.

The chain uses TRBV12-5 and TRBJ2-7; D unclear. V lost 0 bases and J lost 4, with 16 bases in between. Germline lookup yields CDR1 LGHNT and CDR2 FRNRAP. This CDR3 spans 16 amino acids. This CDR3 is CASGLVDRFPTYEQYV. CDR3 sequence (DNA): TGTGCTAGTGGTTTGGTAGATCGATTTCCCACATACGAGCAGTACGTC.

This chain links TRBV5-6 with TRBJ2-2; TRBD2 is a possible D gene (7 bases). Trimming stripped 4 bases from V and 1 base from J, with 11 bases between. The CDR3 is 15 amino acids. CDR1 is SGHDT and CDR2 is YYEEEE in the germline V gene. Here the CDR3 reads CASSPGGLNTGELFF. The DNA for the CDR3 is TGTGCCAGCAGCCCGGGGGGCCTGAACACCGGGGAGCTGTTTTTT.

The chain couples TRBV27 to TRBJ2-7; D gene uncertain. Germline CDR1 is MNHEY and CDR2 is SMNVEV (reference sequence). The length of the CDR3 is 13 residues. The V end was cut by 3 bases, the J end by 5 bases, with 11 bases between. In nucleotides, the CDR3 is TGTGCCAGCAGTTTCAGGAGAAGGGACGAGCAGTACTTC. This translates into CASSFRRRDEQYF.

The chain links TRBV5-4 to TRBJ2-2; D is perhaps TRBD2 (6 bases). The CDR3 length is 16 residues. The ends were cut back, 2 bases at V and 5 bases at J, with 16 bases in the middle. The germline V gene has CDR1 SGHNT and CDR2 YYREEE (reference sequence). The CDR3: CASSLGPGDWTGELFF. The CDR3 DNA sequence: TGTGCCAGCAGCTTAGGTCCGGGGGACTGGACCGGGGAGCTGTTTTTT.

The CDR3 DNA follows: TGTGCCAGCAGTTCAATAGCGGGAGGGTTCTACGAGCAGTACTTC. Protein product: CASSSIAGGFYEQYF. The chain uses TRBV6-5 and TRBJ2-7, with 11 bases that match TRBD2. The CDR3 loop spans 15 amino acids. J was trimmed by 3 bases and V by 4 bases; bases with no gene match: 5. Germline CDR1 MNHEY, CDR2 SVGAGI.

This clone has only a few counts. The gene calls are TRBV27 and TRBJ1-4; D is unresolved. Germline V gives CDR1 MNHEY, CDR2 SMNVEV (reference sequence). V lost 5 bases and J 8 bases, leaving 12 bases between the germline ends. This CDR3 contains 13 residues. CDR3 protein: CASSTETREKLFF. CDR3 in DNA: TGTGCCAGCAGTACAGAAACTCGAGAAAAACTGTTTTTT. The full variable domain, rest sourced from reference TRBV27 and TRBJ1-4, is EAQVTQNPRYLITVTGKKLTVTCSQNMNHEYMSWYRQDPGLGLRQIYYSMNVEVTDKGDVPEGYKVSRKEKRNFPLILESPSPNQTSLYFCASSTETREKLFFGSGTQLSVL.

The CDR3 DNA is TGCAGCGTCCTCCGGGACAGGGGCATGAATGAGCAGTTCTTC. It yields the protein CSVLRDRGMNEQFF. The rearrangement links TRBV29-1 to TRBJ2-1, with 10 bases matching TRBD1. The CDR3 consists of 14 residues. V was clipped by 6 bases and J by 7 bases; unmatched bases: 9. Germline CDR1 reads SQVTM; CDR2 reads ANQGSEA.